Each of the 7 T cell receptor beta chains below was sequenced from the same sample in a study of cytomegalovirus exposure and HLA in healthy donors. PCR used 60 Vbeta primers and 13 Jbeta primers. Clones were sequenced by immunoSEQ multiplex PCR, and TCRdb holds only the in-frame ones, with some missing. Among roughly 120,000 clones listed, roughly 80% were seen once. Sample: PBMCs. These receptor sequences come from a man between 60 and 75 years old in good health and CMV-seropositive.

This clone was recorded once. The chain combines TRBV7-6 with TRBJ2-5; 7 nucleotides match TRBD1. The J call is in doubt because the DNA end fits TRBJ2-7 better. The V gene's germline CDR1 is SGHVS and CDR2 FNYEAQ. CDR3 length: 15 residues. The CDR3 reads CASSRTTGSSYEQYF. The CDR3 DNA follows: TGTGCCAGCAGCCGGACGACAGGGAGCTCCTACGAGCAGTACTTC.

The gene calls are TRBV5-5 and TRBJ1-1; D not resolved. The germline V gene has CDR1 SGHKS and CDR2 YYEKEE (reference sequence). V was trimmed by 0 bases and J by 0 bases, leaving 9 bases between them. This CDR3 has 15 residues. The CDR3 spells CASSLDPNMNTEAFF. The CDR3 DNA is TGTGCCAGCAGCTTGGACCCAAACATGAACACTGAAGCTTTCTTT.

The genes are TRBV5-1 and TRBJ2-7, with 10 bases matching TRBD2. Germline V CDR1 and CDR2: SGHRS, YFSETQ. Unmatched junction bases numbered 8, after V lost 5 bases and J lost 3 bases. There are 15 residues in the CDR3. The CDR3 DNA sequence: TGCGCCAGCAGGCCGACTAGCGGGCAAAACTACGAGCAGTACTTC. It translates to CASRPTSGQNYEQYF. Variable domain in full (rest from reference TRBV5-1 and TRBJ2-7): KAGVTQTPRYLIKTRGQQVTLSCSPISGHRSVSWYQQTPGQGLQFLFEYFSETQRNKGNFPGRFSGRQFSNSRSEMNVSTLELGDSALYLCASRPTSGQNYEQYFGPGTRLTVT.

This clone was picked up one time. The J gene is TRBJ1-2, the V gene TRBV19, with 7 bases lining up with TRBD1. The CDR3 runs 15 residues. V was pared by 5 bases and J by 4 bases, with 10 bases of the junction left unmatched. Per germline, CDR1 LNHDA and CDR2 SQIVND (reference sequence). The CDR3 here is CASSVERQGGYGYTF. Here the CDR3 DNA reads TGTGCCAGTAGTGTCGAAAGACAGGGAGGCTATGGCTACACCTTC.

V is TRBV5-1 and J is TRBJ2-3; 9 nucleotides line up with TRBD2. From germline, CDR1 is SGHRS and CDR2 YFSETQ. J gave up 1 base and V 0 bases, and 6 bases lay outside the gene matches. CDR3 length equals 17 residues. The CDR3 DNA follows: TGCGCCAGCAGCTTGGACCCACTAGCGGGCGGCACAGATACGCAGTATTTT. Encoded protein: CASSLDPLAGGTDTQYF.

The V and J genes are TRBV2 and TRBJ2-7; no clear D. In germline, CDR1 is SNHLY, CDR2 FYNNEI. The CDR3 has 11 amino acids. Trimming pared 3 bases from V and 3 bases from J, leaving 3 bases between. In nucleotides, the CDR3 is TGTGCCAGCAGTGATCGCTACGAGCAGTACTTC. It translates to CASSDRYEQYF.

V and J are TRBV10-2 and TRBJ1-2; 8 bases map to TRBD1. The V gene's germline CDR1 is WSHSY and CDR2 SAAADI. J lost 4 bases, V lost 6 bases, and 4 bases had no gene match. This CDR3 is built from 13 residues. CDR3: CASSPTGAYGYTF. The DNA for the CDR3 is TGCGCCAGCAGCCCGACAGGGGCCTATGGCTACACCTTC.